The entry below describes one T cell receptor (beta chain). The antigen is not known. A much larger clone differs by one base, so this may be a read error. The sample comes from a study of T-cell reconstitution after alpha-beta-depleted transplantation in children. The CDR3 sequence is 16 residues long. From germline, CDR1 is SGHRS and CDR2 YFSETQ. Study-wide results and limits: Two months or so post-transplant, alpha-beta T cells reportedly derived from several hundred expanded graft clones. Hyperexpanded clones declined; after one year, newly produced T cells mostly supplied diversity. It was surviving recipient T cells and thymic progenitors that gave some patients high TCRbeta diversity at day 60.

Unique molecular identifiers tagged the TCRbeta library. TCRdb passed the PCR reads through MiXCR, listing each CDR3 protein once. The sample lists hundreds of thousands of distinct CDR3 sequences; 10% to 15% were seen once. V gene TRBV5-1 combines with J gene TRBJ2-1, with a possible D match to TRBD1 (5 bases). The sequence came from a girl aged 2-10 years with congenital amegakaryocytic thrombocytopenia, due to receive a stem cell transplant. This material consisted of PBMCs, taken before TCRalphabeta/CD19-depleted stem cell transplant. CDR3 DNA: TGCGCCAGCAACTTGGAACAGGACCCCCAAGTCAATGAGCAGTTCTTC. Translated: CASNLEQDPQVNEQFF.